These 8 T cell receptor beta chains were sequenced from one sample in a study of blood T cells in healthy people across ages. Combining a sample-barcoded 5' primer with a J-beta primer mix, a second PCR ran for about 7 to 12 cycles. Each CDR3 protein is one row after TCRdb ran MiXCR on the 5' RACE reads. This sample carries hundreds of thousands of distinct CDR3 sequences, 29% of them seen once, and the ten largest clones take 17%. Input material: blood. These TCRs come from a woman aged 80 or over in good health.

The V call is TRBV7-2, the J call TRBJ2-5; 10 nucleotides line up with TRBD2. CDR1 and CDR2 from the germline V gene are SGHTA and FQGNSA. Losses at the gene ends were 0 bases for V and 5 bases for J; bases not matched to a gene: 6. This CDR3 comprises 16 residues. Written as DNA, the CDR3 is TGTGCCAGCAGCTTAGCGTCTAGCGGGAGAGGGGAGACCCAGTACTTC. It specifies CASSLASSGRGETQYF.

The genes are TRBV29-1 and TRBJ1-2; 9 positions match TRBD1. The germline gives CDR1 SQVTM, CDR2 ANQGSEA. This CDR3 has 12 residues. Germline trimming cut 7 bases from V and 10 bases from J; bases unmatched to any gene: 10. CDR3 nucleotides: TGCAGCGGTGCAAGGACAGGGGCCGCCTACACCTTC. It encodes CSGARTGAAYTF.

This clonotype was seen a handful of times. J is TRBJ1-6 and V is TRBV30; a possible D gene is TRBD1 (6 bases). The V gene's germline CDR1 is GTSNPN and CDR2 SVGIG (reference sequence). CDR3 size: 13 residues. V dropped 0 bases and J dropped 10 bases, with 10 bases sitting between them. The CDR3 sequence is CAWSVQGNSPLHF. The CDR3 nucleotides read TGTGCCTGGAGTGTACAGGGTAACTCACCCCTCCACTTT.

Concerning this clonotype itself: The junction and the germline gene differ at one end; a read error may be behind it. The gene calls are TRBV9 and TRBJ2-3, with D perhaps matching TRBD2 (7 bases). CDR3 size: 14 residues. Germline-derived CDR1 and CDR2 are SGDLS and YYNGEE. CDR3 sequence: CVSSVRGAGDTQYF. In DNA form, the CDR3 reads TGTGTCAGCAGCGTCCGGGGGGCGGGGGATACGCAGTATTTT.

The V call is TRBV12-3 or TRBV12-4, the J call TRBJ2-1; TRBD1 agrees at 8 bases. The V gene end was trimmed by 6 bases and the J gene end by 8 bases; junction bases not matched to a gene: 12. CDR3 size: 15 residues. CDR3 sequence: CASSPRTGRRDEQFF. The CDR3 region has the DNA TGTGCCAGCAGCCCCAGGACAGGGAGACGGGATGAGCAGTTCTTC.

This clonotype showed up many times. The chain uses TRBV7-9 and TRBJ2-5; the D is unclear. Per the germline V gene, CDR1 is SEHNR and CDR2 is FQNEAQ (reference sequence). Trimming removed 5 bases from V and 5 bases from J, with 9 bases in between. This CDR3 contains 12 residues. CDR3 nucleotides: TGTGCCAGCAGCCAAAATTGGGAGACCCAGTACTTC. Its protein product is CASSQNWETQYF.

The CDR3 sequence is CASSWGNPSSYNEQFF. CDR3 in DNA: TGTGCCAGCAGTTGGGGTAACCCGAGCTCCTACAATGAGCAGTTCTTC. J is TRBJ2-1 and V is TRBV6-6, with D uncertain. This CDR3 is 16 amino acids long. CDR1 is MNHNY, CDR2 SVGAGI, per germline (reference sequence). V was shortened by 4 bases and J by 0 bases, with 13 bases between the two germline ends.

A word on this clonotype: A single base separates this from a much larger clone, so it may be a read error. The chain uses TRBV20-1 and TRBJ2-1; D is ambiguous. Trimming took off 3 bases at V and 10 bases at J, with 10 bases between the two ends. The CDR3 has 11 amino acids. Germline V lookup: CDR1 DFQATT, CDR2 SNEGSKA (reference sequence). CDR3 protein: CSASVSYEQFF. In DNA, the CDR3 is TGCAGTGCTAGCGTTTCCTACGAGCAGTTCTTC.